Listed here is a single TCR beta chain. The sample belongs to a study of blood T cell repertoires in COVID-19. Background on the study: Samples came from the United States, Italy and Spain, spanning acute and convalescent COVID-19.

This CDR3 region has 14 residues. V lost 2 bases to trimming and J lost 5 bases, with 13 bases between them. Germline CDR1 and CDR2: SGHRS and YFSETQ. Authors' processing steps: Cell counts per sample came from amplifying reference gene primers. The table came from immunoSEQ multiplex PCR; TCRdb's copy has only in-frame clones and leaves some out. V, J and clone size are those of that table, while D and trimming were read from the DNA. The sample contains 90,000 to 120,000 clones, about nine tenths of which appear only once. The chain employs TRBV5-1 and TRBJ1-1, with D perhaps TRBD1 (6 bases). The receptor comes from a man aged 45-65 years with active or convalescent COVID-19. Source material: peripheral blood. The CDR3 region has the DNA TGCGCCAGCAGCTTCGGGGGGCAGGGGACTGAAGCTTTCTTT. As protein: CASSFGGQGTEAFF.